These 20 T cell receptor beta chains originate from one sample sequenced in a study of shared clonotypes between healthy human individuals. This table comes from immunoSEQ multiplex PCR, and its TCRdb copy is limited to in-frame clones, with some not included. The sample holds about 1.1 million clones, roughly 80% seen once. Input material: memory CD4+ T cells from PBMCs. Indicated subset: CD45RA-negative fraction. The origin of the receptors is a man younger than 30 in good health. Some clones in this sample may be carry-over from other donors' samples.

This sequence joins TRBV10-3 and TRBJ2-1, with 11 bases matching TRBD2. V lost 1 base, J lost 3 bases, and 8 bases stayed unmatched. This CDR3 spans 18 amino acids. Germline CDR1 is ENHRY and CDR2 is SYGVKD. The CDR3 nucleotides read TGTGCCATCAGTGAGTATCTAGCCGGGACTAGCGGCTACAATGAGCAGTTCTTC. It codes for CAISEYLAGTSGYNEQFF.

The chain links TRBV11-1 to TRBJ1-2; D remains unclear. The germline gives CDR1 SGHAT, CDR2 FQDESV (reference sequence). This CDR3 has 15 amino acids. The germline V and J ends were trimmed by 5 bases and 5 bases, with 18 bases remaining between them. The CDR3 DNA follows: TGTGCCAGCAGCAGCCGTGGGTTAACTGGTTATGGCTACACCTTC. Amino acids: CASSSRGLTGYGYTF.

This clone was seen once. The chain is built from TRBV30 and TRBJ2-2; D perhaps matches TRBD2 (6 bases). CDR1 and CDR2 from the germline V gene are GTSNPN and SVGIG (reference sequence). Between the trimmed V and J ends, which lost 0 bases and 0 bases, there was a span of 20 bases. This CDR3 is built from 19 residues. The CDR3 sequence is CAWSVTAGTARANTGELFF. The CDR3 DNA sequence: TGTGCCTGGAGTGTAACGGCGGGGACGGCTAGAGCGAACACCGGGGAGCTGTTTTTT.

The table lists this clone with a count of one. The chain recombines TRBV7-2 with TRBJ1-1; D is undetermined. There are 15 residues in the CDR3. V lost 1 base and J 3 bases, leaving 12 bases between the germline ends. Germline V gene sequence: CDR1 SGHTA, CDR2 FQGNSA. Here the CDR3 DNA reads TGTGCCAGCAGCTTAGTGGGGATAGGGTACACTGAAGCTTTCTTT. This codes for CASSLVGIGYTEAFF.

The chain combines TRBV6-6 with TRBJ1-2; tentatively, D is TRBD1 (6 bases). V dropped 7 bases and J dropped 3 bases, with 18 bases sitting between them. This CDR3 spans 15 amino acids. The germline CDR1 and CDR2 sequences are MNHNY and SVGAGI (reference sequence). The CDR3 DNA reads TGTGCCAGCACTCCAACAGGGAGGGAAGACTATGGCTACACCTTC. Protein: CASTPTGREDYGYTF.

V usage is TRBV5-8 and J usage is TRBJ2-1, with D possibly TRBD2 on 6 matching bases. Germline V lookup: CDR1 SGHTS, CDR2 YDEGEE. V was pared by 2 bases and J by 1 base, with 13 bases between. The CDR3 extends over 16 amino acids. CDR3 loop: CASSLVSSASYNEQFF. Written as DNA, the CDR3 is TGTGCCAGCAGCTTAGTATCTAGCGCGTCCTACAATGAGCAGTTCTTC.

The CDR3 protein is CASSLDVTGRAETQYF. The CDR3 DNA sequence: TGTGCCAGCAGCCTCGATGTCACCGGGAGGGCAGAGACCCAGTACTTC. The gene calls are TRBV9 and TRBJ2-5; 8 nucleotides match TRBD2. Germline V gene data show CDR1 as SGDLS and CDR2 as YYNGEE. The length of the CDR3 is 16 residues. Germline trimming cut 4 bases from V and 4 bases from J; bases unmatched to any gene: 12.

CDR3 protein: CASSRDNYNEQFF. As DNA, the CDR3 is TGTGCCAGCAGCCGGGACAATTACAATGAGCAGTTCTTC. The chain links TRBV9 to TRBJ2-1, with D possibly TRBD1 on 6 matching bases. Per germline, CDR1 SGDLS and CDR2 YYNGEE. Trimming removed 4 bases at V and 4 bases at J, with 9 bases between. The CDR3 covers 13 residues. The full variable domain, its missing parts supplied by reference TRBV9 and TRBJ2-1, is DSGVTQTPKHLITATGQRVTLRCSPRSGDLSVYWYQQSLDQGLQFLIQYYNGEERAKGNILERFSAQQFPDLHSELNLSSLELGDSALYFCASSRDNYNEQFFGPGTRLTVL.

The CDR3 spells CASSKGGGVNEQFF. The CDR3 DNA follows: TGTGCCAGCAGCAAGGGTGGCGGGGTAAATGAGCAGTTCTTC. This rearrangement joins TRBV7-9 to TRBJ2-1; D may be TRBD2 (6 bases). Between the trimmed V and J ends, which lost 5 bases and 7 bases, there was a span of 15 bases. Germline V gene data show CDR1 as SEHNR and CDR2 as FQNEAQ (reference sequence). The CDR3 is made up of 14 amino acids.

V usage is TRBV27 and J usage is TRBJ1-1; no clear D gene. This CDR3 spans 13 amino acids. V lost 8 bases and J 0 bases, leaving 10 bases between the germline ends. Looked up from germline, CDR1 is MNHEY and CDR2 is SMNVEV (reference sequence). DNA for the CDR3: TGTGCCAGCCGTGCCAGCATGAACACTGAAGCTTTCTTT. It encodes CASRASMNTEAFF.

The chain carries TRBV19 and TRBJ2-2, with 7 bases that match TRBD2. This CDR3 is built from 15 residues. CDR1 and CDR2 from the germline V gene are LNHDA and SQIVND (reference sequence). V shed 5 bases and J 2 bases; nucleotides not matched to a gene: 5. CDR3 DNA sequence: TGTGCCAGTAGTCTCTGGGGACTAAACACCGGGGAGCTGTTTTTT. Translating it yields CASSLWGLNTGELFF. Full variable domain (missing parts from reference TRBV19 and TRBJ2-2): DGGITQSPKYLFRKEGQNVTLSCEQNLNHDAMYWYRQDPGQGLRLIYYSQIVNDFQKGDIAEGYSVSREKKESFPLTVTSAQKNPTAFYLCASSLWGLNTGELFFGEGSRLTVL.

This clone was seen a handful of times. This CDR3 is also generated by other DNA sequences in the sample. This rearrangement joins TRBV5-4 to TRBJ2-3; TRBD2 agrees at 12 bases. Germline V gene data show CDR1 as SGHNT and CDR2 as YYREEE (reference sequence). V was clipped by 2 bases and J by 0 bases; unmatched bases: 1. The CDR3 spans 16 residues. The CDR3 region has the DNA TGTGCCAGCAGCTTTGGACTAGCGGGAAGCACAGATACGCAGTATTTT. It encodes CASSFGLAGSTDTQYF.

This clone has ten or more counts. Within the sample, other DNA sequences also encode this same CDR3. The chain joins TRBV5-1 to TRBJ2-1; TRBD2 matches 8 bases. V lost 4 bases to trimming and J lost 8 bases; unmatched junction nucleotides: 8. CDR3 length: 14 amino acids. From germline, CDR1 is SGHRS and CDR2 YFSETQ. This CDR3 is CASSPGLVFHEQFF. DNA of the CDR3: TGCGCCAGCAGCCCGGGACTAGTGTTCCATGAGCAGTTCTTC.

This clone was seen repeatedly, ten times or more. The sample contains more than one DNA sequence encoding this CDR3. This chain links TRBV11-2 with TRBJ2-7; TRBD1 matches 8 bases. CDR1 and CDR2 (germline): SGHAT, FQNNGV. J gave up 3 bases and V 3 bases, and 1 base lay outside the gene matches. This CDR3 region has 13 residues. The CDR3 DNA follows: TGTGCCAGCAGCTTGGGACAGGTCTACGAGCAGTACTTC. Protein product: CASSLGQVYEQYF.

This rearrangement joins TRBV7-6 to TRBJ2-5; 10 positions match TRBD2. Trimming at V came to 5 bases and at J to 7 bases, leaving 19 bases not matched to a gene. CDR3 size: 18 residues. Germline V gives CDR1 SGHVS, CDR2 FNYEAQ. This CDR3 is CASSPGIPAGGPGRTQYF. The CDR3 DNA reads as TGTGCCAGCAGCCCAGGCATTCCAGCGGGAGGGCCTGGGCGGACCCAGTACTTC. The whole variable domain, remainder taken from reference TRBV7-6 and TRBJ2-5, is GAGVSQSPRYKVTKRGQDVALRCDPISGHVSLYWYRQALGQGPEFLTYFNYEAQQDKSGLPNDRFSAERPEGSISTLTIQRTEQRDSAMYRCASSPGIPAGGPGRTQYFGPGTRLLVL.

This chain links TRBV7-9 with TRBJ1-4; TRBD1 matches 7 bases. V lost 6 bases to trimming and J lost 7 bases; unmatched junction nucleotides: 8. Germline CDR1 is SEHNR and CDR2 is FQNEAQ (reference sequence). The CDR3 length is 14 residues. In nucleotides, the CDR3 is TGTGCCAGCAGTCGAAACAGGGGAGGTGAAAAACTGTTTTTT. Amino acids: CASSRNRGGEKLFF.

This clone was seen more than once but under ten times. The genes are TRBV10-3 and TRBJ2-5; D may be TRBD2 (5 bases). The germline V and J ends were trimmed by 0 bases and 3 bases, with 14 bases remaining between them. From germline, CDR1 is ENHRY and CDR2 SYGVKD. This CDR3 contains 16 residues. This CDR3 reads CAISESRLALKETQYF. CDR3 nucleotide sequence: TGTGCCATCAGTGAGTCTCGGCTAGCCTTGAAAGAGACCCAGTACTTC.

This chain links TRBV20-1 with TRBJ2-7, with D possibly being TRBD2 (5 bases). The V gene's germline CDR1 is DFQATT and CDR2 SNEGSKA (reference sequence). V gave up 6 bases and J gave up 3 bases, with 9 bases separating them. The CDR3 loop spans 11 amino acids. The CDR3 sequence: CSAHGDYEQYF. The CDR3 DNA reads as TGCAGTGCCCACGGGGACTACGAGCAGTACTTC.

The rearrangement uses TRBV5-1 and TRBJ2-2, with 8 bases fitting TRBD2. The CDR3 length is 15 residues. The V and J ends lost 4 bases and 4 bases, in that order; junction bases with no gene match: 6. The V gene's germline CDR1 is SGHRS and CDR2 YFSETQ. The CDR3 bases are TGCGCCAGCAGCGCTGTGGCGGGAGGCACCGGGGAGCTGTTTTTT. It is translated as CASSAVAGGTGELFF.

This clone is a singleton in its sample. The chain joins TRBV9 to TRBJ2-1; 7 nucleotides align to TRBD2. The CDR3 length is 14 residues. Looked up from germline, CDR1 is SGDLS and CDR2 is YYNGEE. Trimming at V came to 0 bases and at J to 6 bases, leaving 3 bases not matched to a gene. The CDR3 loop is CASSVVERGNEQFF. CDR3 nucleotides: TGTGCCAGCAGCGTAGTGGAGCGGGGCAATGAGCAGTTCTTC.